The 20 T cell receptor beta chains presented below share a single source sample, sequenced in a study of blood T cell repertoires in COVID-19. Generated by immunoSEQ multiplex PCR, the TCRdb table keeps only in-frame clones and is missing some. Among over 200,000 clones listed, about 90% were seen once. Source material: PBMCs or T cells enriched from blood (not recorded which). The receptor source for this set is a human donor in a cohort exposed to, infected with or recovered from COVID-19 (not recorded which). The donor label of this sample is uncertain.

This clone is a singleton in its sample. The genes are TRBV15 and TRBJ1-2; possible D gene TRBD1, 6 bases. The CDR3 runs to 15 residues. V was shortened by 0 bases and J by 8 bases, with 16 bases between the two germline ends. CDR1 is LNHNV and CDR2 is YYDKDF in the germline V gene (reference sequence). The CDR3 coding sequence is TGTGCCACCAGCAGAGATCAGGGGCCGACCTTGGGCTACACCTTC. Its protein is CATSRDQGPTLGYTF.

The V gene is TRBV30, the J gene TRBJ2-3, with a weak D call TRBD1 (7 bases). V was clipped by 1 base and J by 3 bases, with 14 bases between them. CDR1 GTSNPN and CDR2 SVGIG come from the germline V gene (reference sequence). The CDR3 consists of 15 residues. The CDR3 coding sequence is TGTGCCTGGAGTGGGGGCAGGGGGGAGACAGATACGCAGTATTTT. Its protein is CAWSGGRGETDTQYF.

The CDR3 reads CASSPGASSYEQYF. Written as DNA, the CDR3 is TGTGCCAGCTCTCCTGGGGCTTCCTCCTACGAGCAGTACTTC. The chain carries TRBV18 and TRBJ2-7; D might be TRBD1 (5 bases). Trimming removed 6 bases from V and 0 bases from J, with 12 bases in between. CDR1 is KGHSH, CDR2 LQKENI, per germline. This CDR3 has 14 residues. Supplemented by reference TRBV18 and TRBJ2-7, the full variable domain reads NAGVMQNPRHLVRRRGQEARLRCSPMKGHSHVYWYRQLPEEGLKFMVYLQKENIIDESGMPKERFSAEFPKEGPSILRIQQVVRGDSAAYFCASSPGASSYEQYFGPGTRLTVT.

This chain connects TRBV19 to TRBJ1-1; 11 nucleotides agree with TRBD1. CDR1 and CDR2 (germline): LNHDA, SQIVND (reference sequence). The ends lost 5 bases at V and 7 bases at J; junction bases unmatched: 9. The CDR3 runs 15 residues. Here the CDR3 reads CASSYPGQGVDEAFF. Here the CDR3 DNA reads TGTGCCAGTAGTTATCCGGGACAGGGGGTAGATGAAGCTTTCTTT.

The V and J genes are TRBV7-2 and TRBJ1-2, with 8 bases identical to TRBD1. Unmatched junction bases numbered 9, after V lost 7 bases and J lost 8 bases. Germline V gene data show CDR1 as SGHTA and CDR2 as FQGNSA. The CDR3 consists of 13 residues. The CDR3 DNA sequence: TGTGCCAGCATCCCTCGGACAGGGTACGGCTACACCTTC. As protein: CASIPRTGYGYTF.

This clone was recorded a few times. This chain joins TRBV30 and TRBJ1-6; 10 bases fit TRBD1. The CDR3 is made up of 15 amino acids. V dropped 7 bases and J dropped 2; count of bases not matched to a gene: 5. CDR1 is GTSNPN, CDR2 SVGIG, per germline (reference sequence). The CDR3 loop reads CALQTGGTYNSPLHF. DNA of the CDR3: TGTGCCTTACAGACAGGGGGCACCTATAATTCACCCCTCCACTTT.

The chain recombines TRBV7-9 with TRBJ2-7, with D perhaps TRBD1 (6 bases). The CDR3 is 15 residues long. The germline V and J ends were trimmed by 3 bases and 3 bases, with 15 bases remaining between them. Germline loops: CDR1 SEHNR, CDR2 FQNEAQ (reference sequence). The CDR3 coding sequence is TGTGCCAGCAGCTTTCCGGCAGGGGACGGCTACGAGCAGTACTTC. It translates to CASSFPAGDGYEQYF.

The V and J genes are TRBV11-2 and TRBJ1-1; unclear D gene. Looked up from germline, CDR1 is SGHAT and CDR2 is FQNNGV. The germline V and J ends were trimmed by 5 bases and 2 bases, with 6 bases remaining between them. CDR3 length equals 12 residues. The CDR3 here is CASSPVNTEAFF. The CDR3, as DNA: TGTGCCAGCAGCCCCGTTAACACTGAAGCTTTCTTT.

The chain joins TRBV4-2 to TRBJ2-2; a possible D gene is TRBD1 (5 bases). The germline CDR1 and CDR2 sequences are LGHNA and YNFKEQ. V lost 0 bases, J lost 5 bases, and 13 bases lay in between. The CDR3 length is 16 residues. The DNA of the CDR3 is TGTGCCAGCAGCCAAGAGACGCAGGGAAGGACCGGGGAGCTGTTTTTT. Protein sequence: CASSQETQGRTGELFF.

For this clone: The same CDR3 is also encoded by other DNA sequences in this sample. The CDR3 loop is CASSLGPGETQYF. CDR3 bases: TGCGCCAGCAGCTTGGGACCAGGGGAGACCCAGTACTTC. The chain recombines TRBV5-1 with TRBJ2-5, with D possibly TRBD1 on 5 matching bases. The CDR3 spans 13 residues. V lost 0 bases and J lost 5, with 8 bases in between. Per the germline V gene, CDR1 is SGHRS and CDR2 is YFSETQ.

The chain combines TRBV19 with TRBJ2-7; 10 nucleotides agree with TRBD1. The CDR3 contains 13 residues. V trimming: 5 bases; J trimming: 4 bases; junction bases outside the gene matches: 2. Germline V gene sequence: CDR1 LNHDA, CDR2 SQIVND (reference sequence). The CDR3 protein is CASSAGQGYEQYF. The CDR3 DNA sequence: TGTGCCAGTAGTGCGGGACAGGGGTACGAGCAGTACTTC.

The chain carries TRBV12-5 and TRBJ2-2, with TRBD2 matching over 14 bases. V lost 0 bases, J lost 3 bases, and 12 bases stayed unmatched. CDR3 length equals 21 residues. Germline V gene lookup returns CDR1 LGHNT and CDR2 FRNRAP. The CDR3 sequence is CASGLVLSVTSGGADTGELFF. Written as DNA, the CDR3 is TGTGCTAGTGGTTTGGTACTTTCGGTGACTAGCGGGGGGGCGGACACCGGGGAGCTGTTTTTT.

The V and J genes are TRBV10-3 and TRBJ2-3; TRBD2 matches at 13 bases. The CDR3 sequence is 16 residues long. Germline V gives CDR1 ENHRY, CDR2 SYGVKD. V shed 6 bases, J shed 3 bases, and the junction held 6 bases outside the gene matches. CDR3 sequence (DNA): TGTGCCATCAGCCGTACTAGCGGGGGGGCTACAGATACGCAGTATTTT. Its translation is CAISRTSGGATDTQYF.

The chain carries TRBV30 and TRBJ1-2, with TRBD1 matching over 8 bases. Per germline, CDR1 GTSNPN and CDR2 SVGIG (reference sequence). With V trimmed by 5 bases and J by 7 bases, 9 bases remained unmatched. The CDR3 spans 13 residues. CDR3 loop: CAWADRGVGGYTF. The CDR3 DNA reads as TGTGCCTGGGCTGACAGGGGAGTTGGTGGCTACACCTTC.

The CDR3 DNA sequence: TGTGCCAGCACCGAGGACAGAAAAGAGACCCAGTACTTC. As protein: CASTEDRKETQYF. The rearrangement links TRBV2 to TRBJ2-5; D is possibly TRBD1 (6 bases). CDR3 length equals 13 residues. Trimming stripped 7 bases from V and 3 bases from J, with 12 bases between. The germline V gene has CDR1 SNHLY and CDR2 FYNNEI. The complete variable domain, with remaining parts taken from reference TRBV2 and TRBJ2-5, reads EPEVTQTPSHQVTQMGQEVILRCVPISNHLYFYWYRQILGQKVEFLVSFYNNEISEKSEIFDDQFSVERPDGSNFTLKIRSTKLEDSAMYFCASTEDRKETQYFGPGTRLLVL.

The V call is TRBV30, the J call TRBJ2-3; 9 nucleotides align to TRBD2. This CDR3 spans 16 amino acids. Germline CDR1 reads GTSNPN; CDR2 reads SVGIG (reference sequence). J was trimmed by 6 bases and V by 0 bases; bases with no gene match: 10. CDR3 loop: CAWSVRGSGGRDTQYF. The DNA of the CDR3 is TGTGCCTGGAGTGTACGAGGTAGCGGGGGTAGGGATACGCAGTATTTT.

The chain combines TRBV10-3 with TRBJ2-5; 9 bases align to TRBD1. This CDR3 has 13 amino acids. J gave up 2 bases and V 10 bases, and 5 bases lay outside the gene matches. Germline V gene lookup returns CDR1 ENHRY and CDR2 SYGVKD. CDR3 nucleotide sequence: TGTGCCACCACCGGGACAGGGCAAGAGACCCAGTACTTC. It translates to CATTGTGQETQYF.

The CDR3 protein is CASSGTVGNNYGYTF. The CDR3 DNA reads as TGTGCCAGCAGCGGGACAGTAGGGAATAACTATGGCTACACCTTC. V usage is TRBV7-2 and J usage is TRBJ1-2, with 7 bases identical to TRBD1. Germline V CDR1 and CDR2: SGHTA, FQGNSA. The CDR3 sequence is 15 residues long. Losses at the gene ends were 5 bases for V and 1 base for J; bases not matched to a gene: 7.

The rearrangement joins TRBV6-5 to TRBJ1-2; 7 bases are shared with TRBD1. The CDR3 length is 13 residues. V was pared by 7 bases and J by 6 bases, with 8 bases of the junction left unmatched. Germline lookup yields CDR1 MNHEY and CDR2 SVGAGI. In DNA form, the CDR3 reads TGTGCCAGCAACCTAGACAGGGTGAATGGCTACACCTTC. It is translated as CASNLDRVNGYTF.

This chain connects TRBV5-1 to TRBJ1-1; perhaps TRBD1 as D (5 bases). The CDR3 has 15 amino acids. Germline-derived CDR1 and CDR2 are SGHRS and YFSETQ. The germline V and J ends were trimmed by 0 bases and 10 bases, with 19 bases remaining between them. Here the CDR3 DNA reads TGCGCCAGCAGCTTGGTACAGGCAGGGCGCGCATCAGCTTTCTTT. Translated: CASSLVQAGRASAFF.